A single sample gave rise to the 26 T cell receptor beta chains below, sequenced in a study (dated by TCRdb to between 2015 and 2016). Libraries were prepared through RT-PCR. Sequencing was carried out with an Illumina MiSeq. TCRdb redid the processing of the public reads, applying fastp at Q25 and MiXCR, and retained in-frame beta chains. Rows with a matching CDR3 protein are joined into one entry that keeps the most common DNA and genes. This sample gives approximately 720,000 distinct CDR3 sequences in total; more than 13% of them show up just once. 3.6% of the sample lies in the top ten. The sequencing input was memory CD4+ T cells from blood. All receptors derive from a female donor in good health, serving as a healthy control.

This sequence joins TRBV5-1 and TRBJ2-6, with no clear D. Between the trimmed V and J ends, which lost 4 bases and 3 bases, there was a span of 8 bases. This CDR3 region has 14 residues. Germline V gives CDR1 SGHRS, CDR2 YFSETQ. CDR3 protein: CASSALIGANVLTF. For the CDR3, the DNA is TGCGCCAGCAGCGCCCTGATTGGGGCCAACGTCCTGACTTTC.

This clonotype was seen only a few times. The chain carries TRBV7-3 and TRBJ2-7; D possibly corresponds to TRBD1 (6 bases). The germline V and J ends were trimmed by 5 bases and 6 bases, with 17 bases remaining between them. Germline-derived CDR1 and CDR2 are SGHTA and FQGTGA. The CDR3 extends over 14 amino acids. The CDR3 loop is CASSPTGTSVEQYF. The CDR3 DNA follows: TGTGCCAGCAGCCCAACCGGGACATCGGTCGAGCAGTACTTC.

The chain has TRBV5-6 and TRBJ2-7; D unclear. Germline CDR1 reads SGHDT; CDR2 reads YYEEEE. Deletions cut 3 bases from V and 2 bases from J, with 9 bases between. The CDR3 consists of 13 residues. CDR3 amino acids: CASSWTDTYEQYF. In DNA form, the CDR3 reads TGTGCCAGCAGCTGGACGGATACCTACGAGCAGTACTTC.

A few counts support this clonotype. This chain joins TRBV7-9 and TRBJ1-1; no firm D call. The CDR3 runs 13 residues. The ends were cut back, 5 bases at V and 11 bases at J, with 18 bases in the middle. Germline CDR1 is SEHNR and CDR2 is FQNEAQ (reference sequence). CDR3 nucleotide sequence: TGTGCCAGCAGCGGTGGGAACCTCGAGGAGGCTTTCTTT. It encodes CASSGGNLEEAFF.

This clonotype was counted ten times or more. This rearrangement joins TRBV12-3 or TRBV12-4 to TRBJ2-5, with 12 bases identical to TRBD2. The ends lost 6 bases at V and 5 bases at J; junction bases unmatched: 7. The CDR3 consists of 15 residues. The CDR3 reads CASRQTSGRAETQYF. CDR3 bases: TGTGCCAGCAGACAGACTAGCGGGAGAGCGGAGACCCAGTACTTC.

This clonotype is a singleton in its sample. The chain combines TRBV6-2 or TRBV6-3 with TRBJ1-1; D is possibly TRBD1 (6 bases). Germline CDR1 is MNHEY and CDR2 is SVGEGT. The CDR3 length is 15 residues. V was cut by 5 bases and J by 3 bases, with 16 bases left in between. CDR3 bases: TGTGCCAGCAGTGCGGCAGGGGTAGGAGACACTGAAGCTTTCTTT. Translated, it gives CASSAAGVGDTEAFF.

This clonotype showed up just a few times. The chain recombines TRBV6-2 or TRBV6-3 with TRBJ1-5; TRBD1 matches 9 bases. V gave up 2 bases and J gave up 0 bases; unmatched junction bases: 11. This CDR3 region has 19 residues. Looked up from germline, CDR1 is MNHEY and CDR2 is SVGEGT. CDR3 amino acids: CASSYPKDRGGFSNQPQHF. CDR3 DNA sequence: TGTGCCAGCAGTTACCCGAAAGACAGGGGGGGGTTTAGCAATCAGCCCCAGCATTTT.

This clonotype was counted ten times or more. V is TRBV20-1 and J is TRBJ2-1, with TRBD2 matching 12 bases. The V and J ends lost 3 bases and 15 bases, in that order; junction bases with no gene match: 12. Germline CDR1 reads DFQATT; CDR2 reads SNEGSKA (reference sequence). The CDR3 runs 14 residues. CDR3 sequence reads: CSARPTSGGTERFF. The CDR3 DNA sequence: TGCAGTGCTAGGCCCACTAGCGGGGGGACCGAAAGGTTCTTC.

This clonotype was counted between two and nine times. This chain joins TRBV20-1 and TRBJ1-5; D not resolved. The CDR3 consists of 15 residues. Looked up from germline, CDR1 is DFQATT and CDR2 is SNEGSKA (reference sequence). The V and J ends lost 5 bases and 0 bases respectively, with 14 bases between them. CDR3 amino acids: CSALSAGYSNQPQHF. The CDR3 nucleotides are TGCAGTGCTCTTAGTGCGGGTTATAGCAATCAGCCCCAGCATTTT.

The chain carries TRBV20-1 and TRBJ2-2, with D possibly matching TRBD1 (5 bases). In germline, CDR1 is DFQATT, CDR2 SNEGSKA (reference sequence). The CDR3 contains 12 residues. V shed 4 bases and J shed 4 bases, with 7 bases lying between them. This CDR3 reads CSAIRVTGELFF. CDR3 sequence (DNA): TGCAGTGCTATCAGGGTCACCGGGGAGCTGTTTTTT.

This clonotype was counted between two and nine times. The V call is TRBV20-1, the J call TRBJ1-2; 9 bases map to TRBD1. Germline assignment: CDR1 DFQATT and CDR2 SNEGSKA (reference sequence). Trimming cost V 7 bases and J 8 bases; bases outside gene matches: 11. The CDR3 loop spans 13 amino acids. CDR3 region: CSGQGDTFRGYTF. The DNA for the CDR3 is TGCAGTGGACAGGGGGACACTTTTAGGGGCTACACCTTC.

The chain couples TRBV7-2 to TRBJ1-3, with 7 bases aligning to TRBD1. This CDR3 is 15 amino acids long. Germline V lookup: CDR1 SGHTA, CDR2 FQGNSA. With V trimmed by 3 bases and J by 0 bases, 2 bases remained unmatched. CDR3 sequence: CASSLWDSSGNTIYF. CDR3 in DNA: TGTGCCAGCAGCTTGTGGGACAGCTCTGGAAACACCATATATTTT. Supplemented by reference TRBV7-2 and TRBJ1-3, the full variable domain reads GAGVSQSPSNKVTEKGKDVELRCDPISGHTALYWYRQSLGQGLEFLIYFQGNSAPDKSGLPSDRFSAERTGGSVSTLTIQRTQQEDSAVYLCASSLWDSSGNTIYFGEGSWLTVV.

In this sample, this clonotype turned up once. The chain links TRBV18 to TRBJ1-1; D gene unclear. The CDR3 consists of 14 residues. Deletions cut 1 base from V and 2 bases from J, with 8 bases between. Germline assignment: CDR1 KGHSH and CDR2 LQKENI. The CDR3 DNA reads as TGTGCCAGCTCACCACAGCGGGATAACACTGAAGCTTTCTTT. This gives the protein CASSPQRDNTEAFF.

The V call is TRBV5-1, the J call TRBJ2-1; unclear D gene. The CDR3 sequence is 14 residues long. The germline CDR1 and CDR2 sequences are SGHRS and YFSETQ. Trimming pared 0 bases from V and 8 bases from J, leaving 12 bases between. The CDR3 reads CASSLAGSRDEQFF. The DNA of the CDR3 is TGCGCCAGCAGCTTGGCCGGTTCCCGGGATGAGCAGTTCTTC.

This clonotype appeared many times. This chain joins TRBV12-3 or TRBV12-4 and TRBJ2-7; possible D gene TRBD1, 6 bases. Trimming pared 7 bases from V and 3 bases from J, leaving 16 bases between. The CDR3 sequence is 14 residues long. The CDR3 here is CASTPDSAGYEQYF. The CDR3 nucleotides are TGTGCCAGCACCCCGGACAGCGCGGGCTACGAGCAGTACTTC.

This clonotype has more than one count but fewer than ten. The rearrangement uses TRBV27 and TRBJ2-2; TRBD2 agrees at 9 bases. CDR3 length: 15 amino acids. The V gene's germline CDR1 is MNHEY and CDR2 SMNVEV (reference sequence). Losses at the gene ends were 3 bases for V and 5 bases for J; bases not matched to a gene: 4. The chain's CDR3 is CASSFWREGTGELFF. DNA for the CDR3: TGTGCCAGCAGTTTCTGGCGGGAGGGGACCGGGGAGCTGTTTTTT.

This clonotype was recorded many times. The chain joins TRBV12-3 or TRBV12-4 to TRBJ2-7, with 12 positions matching TRBD1. The CDR3 totals 18 residues. With 6 bases clipped from V and 5 bases from J, the junction kept 17 bases outside the gene matches. CDR3 region: CASSSEAVRDRGLNEQYF. The CDR3 coding sequence is TGTGCCAGCAGCAGTGAGGCCGTCCGGGACAGGGGGCTGAACGAGCAGTACTTC.

This clonotype was found many times. The rearrangement links TRBV5-6 to TRBJ1-2; TRBD1 aligns across 8 bases. The junction had 5 bases not matched to a gene; V was cut back by 0 bases and J by 4 bases. The germline CDR1 and CDR2 sequences are SGHDT and YYEEEE. This CDR3 contains 15 residues. The CDR3 here is CASSLVGQVRYGYTF. CDR3 in DNA: TGTGCCAGCAGCTTGGTGGGACAGGTTCGCTATGGCTACACCTTC.

The CDR3 coding sequence is TGTGCCAGCAGCGCAGGACCTGACTGGGGGGAGCTGTTTTTT. Protein product: CASSAGPDWGELFF. The V call is TRBV9, the J call TRBJ2-2; no clear D. With 3 bases removed from V and 8 bases from J, the gap between germline ends came to 14 bases. Looked up from germline, CDR1 is SGDLS and CDR2 is YYNGEE. The CDR3 is 14 residues long.

This clonotype occurred a few times. The chain is built from TRBV30 and TRBJ2-1; D is unresolved. V dropped 3 bases and J dropped 3 bases, with 6 bases sitting between them. The CDR3 has 12 residues. Germline CDR1 is GTSNPN and CDR2 is SVGIG (reference sequence). The CDR3 loop is CAWRVHYNEQFF. For the CDR3, the DNA is TGTGCCTGGAGGGTGCACTACAATGAGCAGTTCTTC.

This clonotype was seen a handful of times. The rearrangement joins TRBV18 to TRBJ1-4; D ambiguous. V lost 6 bases and J lost 5, with 7 bases in between. CDR1 KGHSH and CDR2 LQKENI come from the germline V gene. There are 12 residues in the CDR3. CDR3 in amino acids: CASSDQNEKLFF. For the CDR3, the DNA is TGTGCCAGCTCGGACCAGAATGAAAAACTGTTTTTT.

The rearrangement links TRBV20-1 to TRBJ2-6, with 9 bases identical to TRBD2. CDR1 is DFQATT, CDR2 SNEGSKA, per germline (reference sequence). J lost 3 bases, V lost 0 bases, and 3 bases had no gene match. This CDR3 is 16 amino acids long. CDR3 amino acids: CSARDSGRGGANVLTF. Here the CDR3 DNA reads TGCAGTGCTAGAGATAGCGGGAGAGGTGGGGCCAACGTCCTGACTTTC.

This clonotype has more than one count but fewer than ten. The chain recombines TRBV4-3 with TRBJ2-3; TRBD1 is a possible D gene (5 bases). The CDR3 extends over 13 amino acids. In germline, CDR1 is LGHNA, CDR2 YSLEER. Trimming removed 4 bases at V and 4 bases at J, with 9 bases between. The CDR3 nucleotides read TGCGCCAGCAGCCCTACGACAGCAGATACGCAGTATTTT. Protein product: CASSPTTADTQYF.

This chain joins TRBV4-2 and TRBJ2-7, with D maybe TRBD2 (5 bases). This CDR3 contains 14 residues. With 4 bases removed from V and 2 bases from J, the gap between germline ends came to 12 bases. Germline CDR1 reads LGHNA; CDR2 reads YNFKEQ. CDR3 in amino acids: CASSPEEGAYEQYF. For the CDR3, the DNA is TGTGCCAGCAGCCCGGAGGAAGGCGCCTACGAGCAGTACTTC.

V and J are TRBV7-2 and TRBJ2-7; possibly TRBD1 or TRBD2 for D (5 bases each). Trimming stripped 4 bases from V and 1 base from J, with 17 bases between. The CDR3 covers 16 residues. The germline gives CDR1 SGHTA, CDR2 FQGNSA. CDR3 sequence reads: CASSSRSGSGSYEQYF. CDR3 nucleotides: TGTGCCAGCAGCTCCCGGTCAGGGAGTGGGTCCTACGAGCAGTACTTC.

This clonotype was seen only a few times. J is TRBJ1-1 and V is TRBV20-1, with a possible D match to TRBD1 (5 bases). Germline CDR1 DFQATT, CDR2 SNEGSKA (reference sequence). V was trimmed by 4 bases and J by 0 bases, leaving 15 bases between them. CDR3 length equals 15 residues. CDR3: CSATDREVMNTEAFF. Here the CDR3 DNA reads TGCAGTGCTACCGACAGAGAAGTTATGAACACTGAAGCTTTCTTT.